This T cell receptor (beta chain) was profiled in a study of T cells after yellow fever vaccination. Looked up from germline, CDR1 is LGHNA and CDR2 is YNFKEQ. The CDR3 runs to 16 residues. V was pared by 0 bases and J by 2 bases, with 6 bases of the junction left unmatched. A single record per CDR3 protein comes from TCRdb applying MiXCR to the 5' RACE reads. The sample lists roughly 150,000 distinct CDR3 sequences, about 6.2% occurring once. Findings and caveats of the study: Clonotypes found in both CD4 and CD8 compartments made up a small share.

In this sample, this clonotype turned up a few times. Its antigen remains unidentified. The TCR was taken from a man aged 25 to 40 who received the YFV17D yellow fever vaccine. Source: CD4+ T cells sorted from PBMCs, taken 10 days after the yellow fever booster vaccination. The chain uses TRBV4-2 and TRBJ2-7, with TRBD1 matching over 8 bases. The CDR3 loop reads CASSQEWAQGAYEQYF. In DNA, the CDR3 is TGTGCCAGCAGCCAAGAATGGGCACAGGGGGCCTACGAGCAGTACTTC.